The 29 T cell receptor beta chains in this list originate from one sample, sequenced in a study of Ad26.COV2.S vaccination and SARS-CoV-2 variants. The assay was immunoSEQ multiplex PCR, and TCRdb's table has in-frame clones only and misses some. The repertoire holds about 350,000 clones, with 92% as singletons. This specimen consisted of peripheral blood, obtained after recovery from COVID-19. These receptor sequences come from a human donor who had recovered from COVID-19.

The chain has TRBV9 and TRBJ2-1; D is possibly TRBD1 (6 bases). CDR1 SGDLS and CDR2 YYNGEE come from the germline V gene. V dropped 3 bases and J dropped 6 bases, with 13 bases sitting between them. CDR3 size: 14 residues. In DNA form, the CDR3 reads TGTGCCAGCAGCGCTTCAGGGGCCTCCAATGAGCAGTTCTTC. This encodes CASSASGASNEQFF. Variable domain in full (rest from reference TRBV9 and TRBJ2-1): DSGVTQTPKHLITATGQRVTLRCSPRSGDLSVYWYQQSLDQGLQFLIQYYNGEERAKGNILERFSAQQFPDLHSELNLSSLELGDSALYFCASSASGASNEQFFGPGTRLTVL.

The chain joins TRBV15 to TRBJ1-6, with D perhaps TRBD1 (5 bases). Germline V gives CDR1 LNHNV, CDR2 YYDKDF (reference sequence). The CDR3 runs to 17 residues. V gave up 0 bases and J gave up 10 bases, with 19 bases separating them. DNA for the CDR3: TGTGCCACCAGCAGAGATAGGGAGGTAGGGGCAGGCTCACCCCTCCACTTT. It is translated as CATSRDREVGAGSPLHF.

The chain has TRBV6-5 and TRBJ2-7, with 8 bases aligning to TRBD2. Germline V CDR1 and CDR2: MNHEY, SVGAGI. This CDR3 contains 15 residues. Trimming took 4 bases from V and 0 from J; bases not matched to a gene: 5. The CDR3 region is CASSSLAGFSYEQYF. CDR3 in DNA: TGTGCCAGCAGTTCCTTAGCGGGGTTCTCCTACGAGCAGTACTTC.

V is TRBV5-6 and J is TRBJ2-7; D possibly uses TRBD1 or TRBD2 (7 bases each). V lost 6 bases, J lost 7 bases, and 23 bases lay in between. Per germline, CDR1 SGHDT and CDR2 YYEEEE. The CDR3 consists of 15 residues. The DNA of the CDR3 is TGTGCCAGCACCACCCAGAGGGGGGGCAGGGGGGAGCAGTACTTC. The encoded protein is CASTTQRGGRGEQYF.

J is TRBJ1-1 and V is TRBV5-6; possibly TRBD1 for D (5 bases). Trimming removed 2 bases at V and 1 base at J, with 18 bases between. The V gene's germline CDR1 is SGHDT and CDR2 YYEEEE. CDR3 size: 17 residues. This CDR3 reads CASSLSNLREGNTEAFF. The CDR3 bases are TGTGCCAGCAGCTTATCCAACCTCAGGGAAGGGAACACTGAAGCTTTCTTT.

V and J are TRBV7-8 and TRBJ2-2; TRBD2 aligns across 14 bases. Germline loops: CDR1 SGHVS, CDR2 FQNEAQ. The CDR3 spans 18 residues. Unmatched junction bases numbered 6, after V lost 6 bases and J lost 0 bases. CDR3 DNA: TGTGCCAGCAGGCGACTAGCGGGGGGGTTCGCGAACACCGGGGAGCTGTTTTTT. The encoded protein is CASRRLAGGFANTGELFF.

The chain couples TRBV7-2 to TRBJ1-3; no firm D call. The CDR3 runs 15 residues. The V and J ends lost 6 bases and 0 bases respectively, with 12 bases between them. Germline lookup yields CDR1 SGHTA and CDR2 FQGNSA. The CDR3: CASRINQASGNTIYF. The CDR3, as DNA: TGTGCCAGCAGAATTAACCAGGCCTCTGGAAACACCATATATTTT.

The CDR3 loop is CASSTQEARGEQYF. CDR3 in DNA: TGTGCCAGCTCAACGCAGGAGGCGCGGGGCGAGCAGTACTTC. The rearrangement uses TRBV18 and TRBJ2-7, with a possible D match to TRBD2 (6 bases). Trimming took off 5 bases at V and 6 bases at J, with 17 bases between the two ends. The CDR3 runs to 14 residues. Germline CDR1 and CDR2: KGHSH and LQKENI.

Written as DNA, the CDR3 is TGTGCCAGTAGTATAGAAAAGAAGGTCGGGACTAATGAAAAACTGTTTTTT. Protein: CASSIEKKVGTNEKLFF. This chain joins TRBV19 and TRBJ1-4; no clear D. Germline V CDR1 and CDR2: LNHDA, SQIVND (reference sequence). V lost 0 bases, J lost 2 bases, and 13 bases lay in between. This CDR3 region has 17 residues.

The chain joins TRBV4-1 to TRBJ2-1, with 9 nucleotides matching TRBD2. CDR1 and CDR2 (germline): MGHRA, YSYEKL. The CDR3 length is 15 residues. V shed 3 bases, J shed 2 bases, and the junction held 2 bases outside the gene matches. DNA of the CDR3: TGCGCCAGCAGCCATCTAGCGGGACCCTACAATGAGCAGTTCTTC. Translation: CASSHLAGPYNEQFF.

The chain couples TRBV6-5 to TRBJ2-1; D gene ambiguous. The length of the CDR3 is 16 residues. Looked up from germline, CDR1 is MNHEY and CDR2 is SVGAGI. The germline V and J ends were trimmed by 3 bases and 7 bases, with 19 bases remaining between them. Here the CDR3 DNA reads TGTGCCAGCAGTTATCGCCCATACCAGGACGGTAATGAGCAGTTCTTC. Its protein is CASSYRPYQDGNEQFF.

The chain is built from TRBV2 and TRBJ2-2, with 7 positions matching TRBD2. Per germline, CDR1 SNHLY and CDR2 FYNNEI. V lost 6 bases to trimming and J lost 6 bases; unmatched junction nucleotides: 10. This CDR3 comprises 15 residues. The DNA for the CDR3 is TGTGCCAGCAGGCCCGGGGAGGGGTTCCCCGGGGAGCTGTTTTTT. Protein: CASRPGEGFPGELFF.

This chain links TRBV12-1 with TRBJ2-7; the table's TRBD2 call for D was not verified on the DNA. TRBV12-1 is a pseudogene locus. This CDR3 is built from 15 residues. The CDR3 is CASSHSGLFVYEQYF. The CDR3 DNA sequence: TGTGCCAGCAGCCATTCGGGACTATTCGTATACGAGCAGTACTTC.

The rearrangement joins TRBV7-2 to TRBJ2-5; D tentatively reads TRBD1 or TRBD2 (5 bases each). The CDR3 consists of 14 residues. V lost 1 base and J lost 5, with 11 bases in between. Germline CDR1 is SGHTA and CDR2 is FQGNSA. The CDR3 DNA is TGTGCCAGCAGCTTAGAGGTCAGGGAGGAGACCCAGTACTTC. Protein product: CASSLEVREETQYF.

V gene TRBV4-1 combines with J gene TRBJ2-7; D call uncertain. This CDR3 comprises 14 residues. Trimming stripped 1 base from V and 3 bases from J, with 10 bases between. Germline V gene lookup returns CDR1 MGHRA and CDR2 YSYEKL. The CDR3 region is CASSQAVGFYEQYF. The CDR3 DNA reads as TGCGCCAGCAGCCAAGCCGTAGGGTTCTACGAGCAGTACTTC.

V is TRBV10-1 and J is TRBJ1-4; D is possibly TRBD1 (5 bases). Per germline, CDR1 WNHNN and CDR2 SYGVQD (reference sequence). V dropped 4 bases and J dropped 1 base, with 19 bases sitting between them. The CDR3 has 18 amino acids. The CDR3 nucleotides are TGCGCCAGCAGTGCCTCCGAAAAGGGGAGCGGAACTAATGAAAAACTGTTTTTT. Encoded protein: CASSASEKGSGTNEKLFF.

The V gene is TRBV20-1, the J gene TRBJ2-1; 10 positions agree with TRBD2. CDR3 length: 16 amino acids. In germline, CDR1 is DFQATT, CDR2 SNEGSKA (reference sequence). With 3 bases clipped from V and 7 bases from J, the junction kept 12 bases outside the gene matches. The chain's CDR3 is CSASGAGGFAGNEQFF. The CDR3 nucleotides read TGCAGTGCTAGTGGAGCGGGGGGGTTCGCGGGGAATGAGCAGTTCTTC.

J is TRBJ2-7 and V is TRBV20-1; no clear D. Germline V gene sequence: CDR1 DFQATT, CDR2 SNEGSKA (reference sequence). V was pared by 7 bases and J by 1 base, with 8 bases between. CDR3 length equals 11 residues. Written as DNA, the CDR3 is TGCAGTGTTTACAGTTCCTACGAGCAGTACTTC. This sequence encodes CSVYSSYEQYF.

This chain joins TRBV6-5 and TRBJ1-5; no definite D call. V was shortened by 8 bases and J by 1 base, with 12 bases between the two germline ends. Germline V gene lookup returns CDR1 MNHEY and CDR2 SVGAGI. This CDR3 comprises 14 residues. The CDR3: CASALGGSNQPQHF. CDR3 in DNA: TGTGCCAGCGCCTTGGGAGGGAGCAATCAGCCCCAGCATTTT.

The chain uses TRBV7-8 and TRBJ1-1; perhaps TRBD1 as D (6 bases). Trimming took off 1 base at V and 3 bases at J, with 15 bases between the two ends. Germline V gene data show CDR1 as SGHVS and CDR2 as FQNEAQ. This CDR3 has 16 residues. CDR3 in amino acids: CASSLGQSGADTEAFF. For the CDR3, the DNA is TGTGCCAGCAGCTTAGGGCAGTCAGGGGCTGACACTGAAGCTTTCTTT.

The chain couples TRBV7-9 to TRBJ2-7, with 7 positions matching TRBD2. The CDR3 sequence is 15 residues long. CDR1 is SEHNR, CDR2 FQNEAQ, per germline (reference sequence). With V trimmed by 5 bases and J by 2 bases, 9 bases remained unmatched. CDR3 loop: CASSKSGTPTYEQYF. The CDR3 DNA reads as TGTGCCAGCAGCAAAAGCGGGACTCCCACCTACGAGCAGTACTTC.

CDR3 sequence: CASSPEGQTISGANVLTF. The CDR3 bases are TGTGCCAGCAGTCCCGAGGGACAGACAATCTCTGGGGCCAACGTCCTGACTTTC. The chain joins TRBV27 to TRBJ2-6, with 7 nucleotides matching TRBD1. Germline lookup yields CDR1 MNHEY and CDR2 SMNVEV (reference sequence). The length of the CDR3 is 18 residues. V gave up 5 bases and J gave up 0 bases; unmatched junction bases: 10.

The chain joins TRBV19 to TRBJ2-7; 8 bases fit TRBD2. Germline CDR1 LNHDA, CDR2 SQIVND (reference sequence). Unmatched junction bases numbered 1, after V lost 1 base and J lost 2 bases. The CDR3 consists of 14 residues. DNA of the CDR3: TGTGCCAGTAGTATAGCCGGGGGGGCCTACGAGCAGTACTTC. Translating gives CASSIAGGAYEQYF.

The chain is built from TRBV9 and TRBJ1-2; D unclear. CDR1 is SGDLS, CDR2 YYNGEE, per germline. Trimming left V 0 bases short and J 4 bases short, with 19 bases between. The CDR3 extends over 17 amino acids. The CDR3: CASSVAGLELIGYGYTF. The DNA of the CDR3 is TGTGCCAGCAGCGTAGCGGGTTTGGAGCTCATTGGCTATGGCTACACCTTC.

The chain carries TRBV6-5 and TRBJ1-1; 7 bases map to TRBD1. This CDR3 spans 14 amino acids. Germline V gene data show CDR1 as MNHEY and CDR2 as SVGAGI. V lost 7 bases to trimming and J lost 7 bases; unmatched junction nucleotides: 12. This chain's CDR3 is CASTPDRLSFEAFF. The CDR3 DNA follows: TGTGCCAGCACCCCGGACAGGTTATCCTTTGAAGCTTTCTTT.

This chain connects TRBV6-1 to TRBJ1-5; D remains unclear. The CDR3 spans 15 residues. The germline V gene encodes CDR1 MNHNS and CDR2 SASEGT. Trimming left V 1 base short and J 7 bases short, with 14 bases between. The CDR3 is CASSEGSGSRQPQHF. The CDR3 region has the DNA TGTGCCAGCAGTGAAGGTTCGGGGTCGCGGCAGCCCCAGCATTTT.

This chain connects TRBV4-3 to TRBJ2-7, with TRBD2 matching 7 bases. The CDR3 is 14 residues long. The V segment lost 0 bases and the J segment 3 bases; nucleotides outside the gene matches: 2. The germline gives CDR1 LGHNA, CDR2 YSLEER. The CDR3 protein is CASSQDAGDYEQYF. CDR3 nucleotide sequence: TGCGCCAGCAGCCAAGATGCGGGAGACTACGAGCAGTACTTC.

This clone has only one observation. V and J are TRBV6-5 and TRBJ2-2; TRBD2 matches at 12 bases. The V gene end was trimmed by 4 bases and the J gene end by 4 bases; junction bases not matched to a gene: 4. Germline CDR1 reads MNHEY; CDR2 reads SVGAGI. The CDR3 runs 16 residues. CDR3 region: CASSLTSGGITGELFF. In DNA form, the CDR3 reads TGTGCCAGCAGTTTAACTAGCGGGGGGATCACCGGGGAGCTGTTTTTT.

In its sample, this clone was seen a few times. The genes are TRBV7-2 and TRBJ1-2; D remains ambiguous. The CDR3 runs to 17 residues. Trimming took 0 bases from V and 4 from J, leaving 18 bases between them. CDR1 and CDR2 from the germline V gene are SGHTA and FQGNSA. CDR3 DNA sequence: TGTGCCAGCAGCTTAGCGACGCAGATGACCGAATTCTATGGCTACACCTTC. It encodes CASSLATQMTEFYGYTF.